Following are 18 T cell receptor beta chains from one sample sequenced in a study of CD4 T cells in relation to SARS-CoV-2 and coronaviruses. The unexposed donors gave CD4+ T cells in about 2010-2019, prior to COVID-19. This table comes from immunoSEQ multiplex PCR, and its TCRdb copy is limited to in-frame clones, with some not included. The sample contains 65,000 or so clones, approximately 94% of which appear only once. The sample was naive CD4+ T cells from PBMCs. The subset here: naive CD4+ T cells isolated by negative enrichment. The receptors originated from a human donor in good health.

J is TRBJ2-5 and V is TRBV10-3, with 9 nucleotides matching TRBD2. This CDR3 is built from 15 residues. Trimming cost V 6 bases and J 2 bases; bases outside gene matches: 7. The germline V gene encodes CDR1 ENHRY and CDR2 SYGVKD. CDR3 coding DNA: TGTGCCATCAGAGCGGGGGGAGGGCTTCAAGAGACCCAGTACTTC. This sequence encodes CAIRAGGGLQETQYF.

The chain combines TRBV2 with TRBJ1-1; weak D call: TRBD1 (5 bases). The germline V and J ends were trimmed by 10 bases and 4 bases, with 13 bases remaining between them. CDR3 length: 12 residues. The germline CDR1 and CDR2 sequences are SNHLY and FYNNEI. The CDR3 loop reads CANGTLGTEAFF. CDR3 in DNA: TGTGCCAACGGGACGTTGGGCACTGAAGCTTTCTTT.

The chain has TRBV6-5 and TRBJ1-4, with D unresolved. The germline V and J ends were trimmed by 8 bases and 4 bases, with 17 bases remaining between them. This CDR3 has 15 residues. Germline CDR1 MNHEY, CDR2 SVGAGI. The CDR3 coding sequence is TGTGCCAGCGCACGAAATCGAGGGATTAATGAAAAACTGTTTTTT. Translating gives CASARNRGINEKLFF.

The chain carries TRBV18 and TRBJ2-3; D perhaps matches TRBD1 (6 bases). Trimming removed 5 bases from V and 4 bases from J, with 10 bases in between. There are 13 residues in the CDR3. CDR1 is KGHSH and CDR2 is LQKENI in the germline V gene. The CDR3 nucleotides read TGTGCCAGCTCAGTCCAGGGGCCAGATACGCAGTATTTT. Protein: CASSVQGPDTQYF. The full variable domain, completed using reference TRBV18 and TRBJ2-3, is NAGVMQNPRHLVRRRGQEARLRCSPMKGHSHVYWYRQLPEEGLKFMVYLQKENIIDESGMPKERFSAEFPKEGPSILRIQQVVRGDSAAYFCASSVQGPDTQYFGPGTRLTVL.

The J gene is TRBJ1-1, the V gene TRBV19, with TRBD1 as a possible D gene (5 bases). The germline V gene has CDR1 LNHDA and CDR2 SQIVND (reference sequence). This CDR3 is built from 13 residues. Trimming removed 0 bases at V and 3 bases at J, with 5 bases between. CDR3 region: CASSIDRDTEAFF. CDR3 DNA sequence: TGTGCCAGTAGTATAGACAGGGACACTGAAGCTTTCTTT.

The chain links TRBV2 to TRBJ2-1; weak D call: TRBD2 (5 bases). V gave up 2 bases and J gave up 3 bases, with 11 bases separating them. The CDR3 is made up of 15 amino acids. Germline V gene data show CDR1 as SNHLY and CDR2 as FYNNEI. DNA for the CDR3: TGTGCCAGCAGTGAAAACGGACGGGGCTACAATGAGCAGTTCTTC. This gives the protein CASSENGRGYNEQFF.

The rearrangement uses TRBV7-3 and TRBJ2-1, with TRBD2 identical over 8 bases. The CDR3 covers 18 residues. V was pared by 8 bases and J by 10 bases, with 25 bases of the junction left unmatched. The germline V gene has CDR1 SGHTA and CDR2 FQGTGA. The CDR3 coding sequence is TGTGCCAGCCAGCTTAAGCCCGAGGACCTCGGGAGGGGGGGGGAGCAGTTCTTC. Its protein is CASQLKPEDLGRGGEQFF.

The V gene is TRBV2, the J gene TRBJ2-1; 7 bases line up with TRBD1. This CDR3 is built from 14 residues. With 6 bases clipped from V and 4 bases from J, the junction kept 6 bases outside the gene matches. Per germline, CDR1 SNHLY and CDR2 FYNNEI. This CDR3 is CASRGQVEYNEQFF. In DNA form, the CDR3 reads TGTGCCAGCAGAGGACAGGTTGAGTACAATGAGCAGTTCTTC.

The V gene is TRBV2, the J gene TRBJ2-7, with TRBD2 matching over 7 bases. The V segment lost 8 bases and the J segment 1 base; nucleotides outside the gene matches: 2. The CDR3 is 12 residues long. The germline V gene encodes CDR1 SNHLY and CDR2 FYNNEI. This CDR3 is CASWGGSYEQYF. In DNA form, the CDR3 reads TGTGCCAGCTGGGGGGGATCCTACGAGCAGTACTTC.

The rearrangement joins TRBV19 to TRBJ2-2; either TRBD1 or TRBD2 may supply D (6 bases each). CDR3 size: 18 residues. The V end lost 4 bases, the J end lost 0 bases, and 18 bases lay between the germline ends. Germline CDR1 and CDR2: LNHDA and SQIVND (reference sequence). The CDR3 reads CASSSGTYTFSNTGELFF. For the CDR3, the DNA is TGTGCCAGTAGTAGCGGGACATACACCTTCTCGAACACCGGGGAGCTGTTTTTT.

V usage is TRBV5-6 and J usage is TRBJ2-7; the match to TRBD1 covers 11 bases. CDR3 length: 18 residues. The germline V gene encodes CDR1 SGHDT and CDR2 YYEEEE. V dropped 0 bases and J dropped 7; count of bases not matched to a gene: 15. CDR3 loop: CASSLVGQGVWSAGEQYF. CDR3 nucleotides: TGTGCCAGCAGCTTGGTGGGACAGGGGGTATGGAGCGCTGGGGAGCAGTACTTC.

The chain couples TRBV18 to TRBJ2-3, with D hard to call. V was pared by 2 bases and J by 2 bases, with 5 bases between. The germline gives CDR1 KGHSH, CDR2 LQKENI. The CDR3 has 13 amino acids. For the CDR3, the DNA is TGTGCCAGCTCACCAGCCTACACAGATACGCAGTATTTT. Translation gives CASSPAYTDTQYF.

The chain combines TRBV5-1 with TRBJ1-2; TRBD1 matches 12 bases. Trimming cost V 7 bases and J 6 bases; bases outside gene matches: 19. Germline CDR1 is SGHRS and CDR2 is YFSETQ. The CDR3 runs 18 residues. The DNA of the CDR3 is TGCGCCAGCTCCCTGGGAGGGACAGGGGGCGCCAGTGGGAATGGCTACACCTTC. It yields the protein CASSLGGTGGASGNGYTF.

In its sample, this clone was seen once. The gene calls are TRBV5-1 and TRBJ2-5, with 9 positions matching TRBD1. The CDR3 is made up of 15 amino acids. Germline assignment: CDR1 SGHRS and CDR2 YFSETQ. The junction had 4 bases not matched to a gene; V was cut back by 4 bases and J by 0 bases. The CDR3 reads CASSPRQGDQETQYF. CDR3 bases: TGCGCCAGCAGCCCAAGACAGGGGGACCAAGAGACCCAGTACTTC.

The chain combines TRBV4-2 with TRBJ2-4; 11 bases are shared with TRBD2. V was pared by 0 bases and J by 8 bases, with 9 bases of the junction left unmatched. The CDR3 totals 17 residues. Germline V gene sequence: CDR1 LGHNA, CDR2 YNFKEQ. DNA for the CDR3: TGTGCCAGCAGCCAAGATAGTACTAGCGGGAGAGGTGACATTCAGTACTTC. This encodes CASSQDSTSGRGDIQYF.

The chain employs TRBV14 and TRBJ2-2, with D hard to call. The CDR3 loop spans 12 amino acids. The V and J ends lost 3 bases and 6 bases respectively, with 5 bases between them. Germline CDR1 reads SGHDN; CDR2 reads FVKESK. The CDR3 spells CASSQAPGELFF. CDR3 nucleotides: TGTGCCAGCAGCCAGGCTCCCGGGGAGCTGTTTTTT. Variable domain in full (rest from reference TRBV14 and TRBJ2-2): EAGVTQFPSHSVIEKGQTVTLRCDPISGHDNLYWYRRVMGKEIKFLLHFVKESKQDESGMPNNRFLAERTGGTYSTLKVQPAELEDSGVYFCASSQAPGELFFGEGSRLTVL.

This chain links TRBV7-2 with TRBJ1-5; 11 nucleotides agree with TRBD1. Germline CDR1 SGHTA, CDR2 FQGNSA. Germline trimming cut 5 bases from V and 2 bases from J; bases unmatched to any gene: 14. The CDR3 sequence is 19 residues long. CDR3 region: CASSPGGTGGSVGNQPQHF. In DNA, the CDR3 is TGTGCCAGCAGCCCAGGAGGGACAGGGGGTTCCGTGGGCAATCAGCCCCAGCATTTT.

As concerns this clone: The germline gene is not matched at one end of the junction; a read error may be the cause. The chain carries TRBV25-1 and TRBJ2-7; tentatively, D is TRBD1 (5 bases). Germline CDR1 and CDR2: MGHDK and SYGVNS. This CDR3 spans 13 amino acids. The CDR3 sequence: CASSEGAAAGEHF. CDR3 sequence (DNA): TGTGCCAGCAGTGAAGGGGCCGCCGCAGGAGAACACTTC.